This passage covers 11 T cell receptor beta chains from one sample sequenced in a study of CD8+ T cells in alopecia areata. The sequencing template was cDNA reverse transcribed from extracted RNA. TCRdb's copy holds only in-frame clones and misses some; the assay was immunoSEQ multiplex PCR. The data hold 90,000 to 130,000 clones, with about 50% observed a single time. Sequencing was carried out using NKG2D-low CD8+ T cells sorted from blood. The receptors stem from a human donor with alopecia areata.

The chain joins TRBV28 to TRBJ2-3; 12 nucleotides line up with TRBD2. In germline, CDR1 is MDHEN, CDR2 SYDVKM. After removal of 5 bases from V and 2 bases from J, the junction contained 2 bases not matched to a gene. This CDR3 is 15 amino acids long. CDR3 amino acids: CASSRTSGITDTQYF. The CDR3 DNA follows: TGTGCCAGCAGTAGGACTAGCGGGATCACAGATACGCAGTATTTT.

The rearrangement joins TRBV6-5 to TRBJ2-3; 10 nucleotides line up with TRBD2. Germline V lookup: CDR1 MNHEY, CDR2 SVGAGI. With 4 bases clipped from V and 7 bases from J, the junction kept 5 bases outside the gene matches. The CDR3 covers 14 residues. This CDR3 reads CASSSGLAANTQYF. DNA for the CDR3: TGTGCCAGCAGTTCAGGACTAGCGGCCAATACGCAGTATTTT.

This chain uses TRBV7-9 with TRBJ2-6; D assignment may be TRBD1 or TRBD2 (5 bases each). The CDR3 is 14 amino acids. Germline V gene data show CDR1 as SEHNR and CDR2 as FQNEAQ (reference sequence). Trimming left V 4 bases short and J 1 base short, with 5 bases between. As DNA, the CDR3 is TGTGCCAGCAGCTGGGGGTCTGGGGCCAACGTCCTGACTTTC. Its protein product is CASSWGSGANVLTF.

This clone was found once. The CDR3 loop is CASSLGLAYEQYF. CDR3 coding DNA: TGTGCCAGCAGTTTAGGACTAGCCTACGAGCAGTACTTC. The chain carries TRBV27 and TRBJ2-7; 7 bases agree with TRBD2. The CDR3 sequence is 13 residues long. CDR1 MNHEY and CDR2 SMNVEV come from the germline V gene (reference sequence). The V gene end was trimmed by 2 bases and the J gene end by 2 bases; junction bases not matched to a gene: 0.

This clone was counted a few times. The chain is built from TRBV23-1 and TRBJ1-3; D is undetermined. TRBV23-1 is designated an ORF whose function remains uncertain. V shed 2 bases and J shed 0 bases, with 11 bases lying between them. This CDR3 has 16 amino acids. The CDR3 loop is CASSQASVSSGNTIYF. CDR3 DNA: TGCGCCAGCAGTCAAGCCTCGGTTTCCTCTGGAAACACCATATATTTT.

This clone was seen more than once but under ten times. The rearrangement links TRBV19 to TRBJ1-1; D gene uncertain. V gave up 2 bases and J gave up 1 base, with 14 bases separating them. This CDR3 has 16 residues. Germline V lookup: CDR1 LNHDA, CDR2 SQIVND (reference sequence). The CDR3 spells CASSIRGSPANTEAFF. Here the CDR3 DNA reads TGTGCCAGTAGTATACGTGGCTCTCCGGCGAACACTGAAGCTTTCTTT. The entire variable domain, with the rest obtained from reference TRBV19 and TRBJ1-1, is as follows: DGGITQSPKYLFRKEGQNVTLSCEQNLNHDAMYWYRQDPGQGLRLIYYSQIVNDFQKGDIAEGYSVSREKKESFPLTVTSAQKNPTAFYLCASSIRGSPANTEAFFGQGTRLTVV.

The chain is built from TRBV6-1 and TRBJ2-7; D unresolved. V dropped 4 bases and J dropped 3 bases, with 10 bases sitting between them. Germline CDR1 MNHNS, CDR2 SASEGT. CDR3 length: 13 amino acids. CDR3 bases: TGTGCCAGCAGTGTTCCAGCCTACTACGAGCAGTACTTC. It translates to CASSVPAYYEQYF.

The chain links TRBV5-5 to TRBJ2-2; 13 nucleotides agree with TRBD2. The CDR3 loop spans 16 amino acids. CDR1 is SGHKS, CDR2 YYEKEE, per germline (reference sequence). V trimming: 4 bases; J trimming: 6 bases; junction bases outside the gene matches: 6. CDR3 region: CASSQGLAGPPGELFF. DNA of the CDR3: TGTGCCAGCAGCCAGGGACTAGCGGGGCCTCCCGGGGAGCTGTTTTTT.

V is TRBV15 and J is TRBJ1-1; D is uncertain. CDR1 LNHNV and CDR2 YYDKDF come from the germline V gene (reference sequence). This CDR3 has 13 residues. V was trimmed by 4 bases and J by 8 bases, leaving 14 bases between them. CDR3 sequence (DNA): TGTGCCACCAGCAATCAAGTGGGCAGAGAAGCTTTCTTT. It translates to CATSNQVGREAFF.

The rearrangement links TRBV27 to TRBJ2-3; D is ambiguous. V was trimmed by 6 bases and J by 1 base, leaving 14 bases between them. The germline V gene encodes CDR1 MNHEY and CDR2 SMNVEV (reference sequence). The CDR3 consists of 15 residues. The CDR3 here is CASSGEERGTDTQYF. Here the CDR3 DNA reads TGTGCCAGCAGCGGCGAGGAAAGGGGCACAGATACGCAGTATTTT.

The CDR3 DNA reads as TGTGCCAGCAGCCCCTCTAGCGGGAGCTCCTACGAGCAGTACTTC. Protein product: CASSPSSGSSYEQYF. V is TRBV27 and J is TRBJ2-7; 10 positions agree with TRBD2. This CDR3 region has 15 residues. Germline lookup yields CDR1 MNHEY and CDR2 SMNVEV (reference sequence). The trim removed 6 bases at V and 0 bases at J, leaving 5 bases unmatched.